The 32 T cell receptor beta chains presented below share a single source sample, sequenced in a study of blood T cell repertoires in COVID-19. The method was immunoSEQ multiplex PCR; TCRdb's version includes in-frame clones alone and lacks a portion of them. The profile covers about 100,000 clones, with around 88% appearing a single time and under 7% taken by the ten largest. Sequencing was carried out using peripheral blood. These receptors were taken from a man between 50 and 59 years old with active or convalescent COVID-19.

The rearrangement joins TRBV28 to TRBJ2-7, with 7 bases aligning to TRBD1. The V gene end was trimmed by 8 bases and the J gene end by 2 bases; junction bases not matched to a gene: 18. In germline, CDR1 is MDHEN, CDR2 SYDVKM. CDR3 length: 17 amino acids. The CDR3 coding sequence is TGTGCCAGCGGTCCTCCCGTACTTACAGGGGAACCCTACGAGCAGTACTTC. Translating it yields CASGPPVLTGEPYEQYF.

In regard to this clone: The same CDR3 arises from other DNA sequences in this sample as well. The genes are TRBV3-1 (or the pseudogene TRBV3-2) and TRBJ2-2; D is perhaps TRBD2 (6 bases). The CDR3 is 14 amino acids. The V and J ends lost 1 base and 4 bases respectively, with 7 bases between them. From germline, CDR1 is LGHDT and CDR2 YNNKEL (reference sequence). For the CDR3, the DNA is TGTGCCAGCAGCCAAGGGGGAGGCACCGGGGAGCTGTTTTTT. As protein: CASSQGGGTGELFF.

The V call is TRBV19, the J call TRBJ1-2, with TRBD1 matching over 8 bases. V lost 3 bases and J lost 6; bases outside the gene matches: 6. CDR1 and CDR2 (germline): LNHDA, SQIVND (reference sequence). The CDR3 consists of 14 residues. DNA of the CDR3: TGTGCCAGTAGTATCCCCGGGACAGGCAATGGCTACACCTTC. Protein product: CASSIPGTGNGYTF.

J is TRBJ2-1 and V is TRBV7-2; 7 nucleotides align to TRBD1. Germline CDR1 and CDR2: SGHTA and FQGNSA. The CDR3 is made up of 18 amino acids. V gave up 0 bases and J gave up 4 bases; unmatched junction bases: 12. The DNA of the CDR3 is TGTGCCAGCAGCTTAGCGAGGGGGCAGGGGGTGAAGTACAATGAGCAGTTCTTC. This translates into CASSLARGQGVKYNEQFF. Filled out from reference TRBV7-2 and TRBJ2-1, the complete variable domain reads GAGVSQSPSNKVTEKGKDVELRCDPISGHTALYWYRQSLGQGLEFLIYFQGNSAPDKSGLPSDRFSAERTGGSVSTLTIQRTQQEDSAVYLCASSLARGQGVKYNEQFFGPGTRLTVL.

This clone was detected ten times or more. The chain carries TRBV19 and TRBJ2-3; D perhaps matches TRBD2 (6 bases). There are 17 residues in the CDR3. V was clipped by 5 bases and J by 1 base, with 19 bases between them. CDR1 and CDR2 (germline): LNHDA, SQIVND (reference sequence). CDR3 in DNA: TGTGCCAGTAGTTCACTACTAGCAAACCCTCGCACAGATACGCAGTATTTT. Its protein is CASSSLLANPRTDTQYF.

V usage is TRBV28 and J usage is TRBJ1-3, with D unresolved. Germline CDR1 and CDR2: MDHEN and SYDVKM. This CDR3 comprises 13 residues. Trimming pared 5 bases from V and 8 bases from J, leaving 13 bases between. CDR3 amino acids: CASSGGLRDTIYF. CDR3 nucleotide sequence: TGTGCCAGCAGTGGTGGACTTCGAGACACCATATATTTT.

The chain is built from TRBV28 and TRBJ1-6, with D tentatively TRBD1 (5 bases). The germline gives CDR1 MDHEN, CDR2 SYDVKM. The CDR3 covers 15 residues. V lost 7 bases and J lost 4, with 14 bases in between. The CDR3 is CASNTIDSYNSPLHF. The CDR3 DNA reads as TGTGCCAGCAATACAATTGACAGTTATAATTCACCCCTCCACTTT. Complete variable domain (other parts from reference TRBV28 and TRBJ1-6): DVKVTQSSRYLVKRTGEKVFLECVQDMDHENMFWYRQDPGLGLRLIYFSYDVKMKEKGDIPEGYSVSREKKERFSLILESASTNQTSMYLCASNTIDSYNSPLHFGNGTRLTVT.

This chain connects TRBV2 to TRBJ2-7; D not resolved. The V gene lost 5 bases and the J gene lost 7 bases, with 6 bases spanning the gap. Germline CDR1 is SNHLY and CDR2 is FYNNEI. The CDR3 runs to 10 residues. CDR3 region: CASSRGEQYF. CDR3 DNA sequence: TGTGCCAGCAGTAGAGGAGAGCAGTACTTC.

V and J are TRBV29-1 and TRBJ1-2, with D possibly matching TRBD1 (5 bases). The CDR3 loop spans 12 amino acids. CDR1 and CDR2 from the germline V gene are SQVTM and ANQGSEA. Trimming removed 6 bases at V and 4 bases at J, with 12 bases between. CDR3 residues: CSVGHPTYGYTF. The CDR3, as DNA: TGCAGCGTAGGACACCCAACCTATGGCTACACCTTC.

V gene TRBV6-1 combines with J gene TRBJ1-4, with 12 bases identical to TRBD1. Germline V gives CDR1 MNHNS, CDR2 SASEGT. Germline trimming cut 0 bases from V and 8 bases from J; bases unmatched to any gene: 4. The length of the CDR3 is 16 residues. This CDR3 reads CASSEAGTGGREKLFF. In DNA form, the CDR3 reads TGTGCCAGCAGTGAAGCGGGGACAGGGGGCAGGGAAAAACTGTTTTTT.

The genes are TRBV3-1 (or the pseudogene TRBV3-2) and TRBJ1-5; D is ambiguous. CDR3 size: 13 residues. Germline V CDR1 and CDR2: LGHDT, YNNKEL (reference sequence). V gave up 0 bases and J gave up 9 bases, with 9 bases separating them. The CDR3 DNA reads TGTGCCAGCAGCCAAGACCGTCTAGGGCCCCAGCATTTT. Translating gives CASSQDRLGPQHF.

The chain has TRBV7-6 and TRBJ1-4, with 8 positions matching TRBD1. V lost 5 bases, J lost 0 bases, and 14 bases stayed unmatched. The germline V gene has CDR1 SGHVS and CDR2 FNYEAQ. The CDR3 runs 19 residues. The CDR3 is CASSLGSRGQISTNEKLFF. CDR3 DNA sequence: TGTGCCAGCAGCCTTGGGTCCAGGGGGCAGATTTCAACTAATGAAAAACTGTTTTTT.

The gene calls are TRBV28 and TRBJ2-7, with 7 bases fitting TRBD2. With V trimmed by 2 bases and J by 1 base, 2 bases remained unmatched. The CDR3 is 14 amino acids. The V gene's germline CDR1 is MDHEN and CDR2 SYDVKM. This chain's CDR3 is CASSLDGRSYEQYF. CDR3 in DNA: TGTGCCAGCAGTTTAGACGGGAGGTCCTACGAGCAGTACTTC.

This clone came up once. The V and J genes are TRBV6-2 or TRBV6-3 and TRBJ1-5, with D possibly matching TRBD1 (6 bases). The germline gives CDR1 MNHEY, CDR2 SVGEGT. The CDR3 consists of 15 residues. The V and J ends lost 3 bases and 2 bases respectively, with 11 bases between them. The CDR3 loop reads CASSYRGARNQPQHF. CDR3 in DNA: TGTGCCAGCAGTTATCGGGGGGCTCGCAATCAGCCCCAGCATTTT.

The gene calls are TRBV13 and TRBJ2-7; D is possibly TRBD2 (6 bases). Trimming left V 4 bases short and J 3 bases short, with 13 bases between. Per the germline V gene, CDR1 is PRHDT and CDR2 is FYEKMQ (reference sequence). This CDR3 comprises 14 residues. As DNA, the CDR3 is TGTGCCAGCAGCTCCCGCGGGACGGACTACGAGCAGTACTTC. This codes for CASSSRGTDYEQYF.

The CDR3 spells CASSSRRQGANSPLHF. The DNA for the CDR3 is TGTGCCAGCAGCTCCCGAAGACAGGGGGCAAATTCACCCCTCCACTTT. The V call is TRBV7-2, the J call TRBJ1-6; 10 bases agree with TRBD1. This CDR3 is built from 16 residues. After removal of 4 bases from V and 7 bases from J, the junction contained 7 bases not matched to a gene. The germline gives CDR1 SGHTA, CDR2 FQGNSA.

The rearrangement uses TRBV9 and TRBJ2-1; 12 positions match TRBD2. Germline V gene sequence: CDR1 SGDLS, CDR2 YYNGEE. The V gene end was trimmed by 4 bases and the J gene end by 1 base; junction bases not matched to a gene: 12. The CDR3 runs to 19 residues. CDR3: CASSTRPSGRALSYNEQFF. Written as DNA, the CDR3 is TGTGCCAGCAGCACCCGCCCTAGCGGGAGGGCCCTGTCCTACAATGAGCAGTTCTTC.

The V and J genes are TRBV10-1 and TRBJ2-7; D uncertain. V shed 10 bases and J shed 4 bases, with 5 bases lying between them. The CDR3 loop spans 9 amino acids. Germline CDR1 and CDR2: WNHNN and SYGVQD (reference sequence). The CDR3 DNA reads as TGCGCCACCGAGTACGAGCAGTACTTC. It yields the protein CATEYEQYF.

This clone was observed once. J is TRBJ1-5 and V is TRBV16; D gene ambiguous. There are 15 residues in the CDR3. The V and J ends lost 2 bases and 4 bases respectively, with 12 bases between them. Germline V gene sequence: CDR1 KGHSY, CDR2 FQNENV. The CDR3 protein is CASSQIPKMNQPQHF. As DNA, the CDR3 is TGTGCCAGCAGCCAAATCCCAAAAATGAATCAGCCCCAGCATTTT.

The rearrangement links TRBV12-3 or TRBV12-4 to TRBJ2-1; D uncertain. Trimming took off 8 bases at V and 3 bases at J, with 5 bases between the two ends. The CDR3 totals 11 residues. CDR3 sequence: CASEVYNEQFF. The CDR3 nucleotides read TGTGCCAGCGAGGTCTACAATGAGCAGTTCTTC.

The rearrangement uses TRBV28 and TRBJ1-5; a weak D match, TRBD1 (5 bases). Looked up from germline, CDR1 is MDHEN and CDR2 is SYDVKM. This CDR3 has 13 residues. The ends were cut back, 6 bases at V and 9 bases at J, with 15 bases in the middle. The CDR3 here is CASRETANPPQHF. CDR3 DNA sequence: TGTGCCAGCAGGGAGACAGCAAACCCGCCCCAGCATTTT.

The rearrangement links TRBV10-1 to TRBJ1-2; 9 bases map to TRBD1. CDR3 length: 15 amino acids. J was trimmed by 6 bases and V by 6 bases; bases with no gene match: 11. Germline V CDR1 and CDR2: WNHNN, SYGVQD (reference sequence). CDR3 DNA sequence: TGCGCCAGCAGGGCCACGGACAGGGGACGAGATGGCTACACCTTC. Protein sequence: CASRATDRGRDGYTF.

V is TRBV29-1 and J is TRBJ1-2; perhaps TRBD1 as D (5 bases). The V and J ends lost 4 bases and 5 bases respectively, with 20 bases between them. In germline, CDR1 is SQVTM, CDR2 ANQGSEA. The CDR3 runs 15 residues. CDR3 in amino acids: CSVGGGRSENYGYTF. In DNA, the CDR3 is TGCAGCGTTGGGGGCGGTCGGTCGGAGAATTATGGCTACACCTTC.

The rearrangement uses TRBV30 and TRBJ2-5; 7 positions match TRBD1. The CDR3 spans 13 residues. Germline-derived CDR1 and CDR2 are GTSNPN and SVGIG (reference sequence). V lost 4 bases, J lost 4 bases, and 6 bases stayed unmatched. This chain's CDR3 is CAWMTGWGETQYF. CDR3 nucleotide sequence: TGTGCCTGGATGACAGGGTGGGGAGAGACCCAGTACTTC. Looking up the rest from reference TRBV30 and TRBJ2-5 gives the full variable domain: SQTIHQWPATLVQPVGSPLSLECTVEGTSNPNLYWYRQAAGRGLQLLFYSVGIGQISSEVPQNLSASRPQDRQFILSSKKLLLSDSGFYLCAWMTGWGETQYFGPGTRLLVL.

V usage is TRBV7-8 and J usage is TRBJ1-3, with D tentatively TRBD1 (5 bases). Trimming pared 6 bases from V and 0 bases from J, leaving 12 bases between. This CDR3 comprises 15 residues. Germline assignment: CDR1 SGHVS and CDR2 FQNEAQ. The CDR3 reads CASSLDSLSGNTIYF. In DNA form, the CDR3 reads TGTGCCAGCAGTCTCGACAGCCTCTCTGGAAACACCATATATTTT.

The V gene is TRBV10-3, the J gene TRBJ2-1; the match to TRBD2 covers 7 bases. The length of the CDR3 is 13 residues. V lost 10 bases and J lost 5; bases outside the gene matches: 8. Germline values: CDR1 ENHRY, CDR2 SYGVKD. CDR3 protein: CATLAEPNNEQFF. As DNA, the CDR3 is TGTGCCACTCTAGCGGAGCCTAACAATGAGCAGTTCTTC.

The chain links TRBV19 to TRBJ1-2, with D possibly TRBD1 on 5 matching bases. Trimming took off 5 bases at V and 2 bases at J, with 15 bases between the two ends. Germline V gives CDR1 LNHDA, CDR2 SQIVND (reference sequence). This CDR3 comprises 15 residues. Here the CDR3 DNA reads TGTGCCAGTAGTCTTCCAGGGAGGGGCAACTATGGCTACACCTTC. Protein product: CASSLPGRGNYGYTF.

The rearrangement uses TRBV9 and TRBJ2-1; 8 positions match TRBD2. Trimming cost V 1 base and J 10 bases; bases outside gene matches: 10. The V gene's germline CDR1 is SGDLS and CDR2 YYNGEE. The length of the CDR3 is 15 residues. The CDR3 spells CASSVSSGSTYEQFF. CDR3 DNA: TGTGCCAGCAGCGTATCAAGCGGGAGTACATACGAGCAGTTCTTC.

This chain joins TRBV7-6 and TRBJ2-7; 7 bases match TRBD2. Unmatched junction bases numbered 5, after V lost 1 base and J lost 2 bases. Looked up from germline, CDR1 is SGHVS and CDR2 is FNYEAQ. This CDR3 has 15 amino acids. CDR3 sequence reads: CASSLGGSLTYEQYF. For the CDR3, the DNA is TGTGCCAGCAGCTTAGGCGGGAGCCTTACCTACGAGCAGTACTTC.

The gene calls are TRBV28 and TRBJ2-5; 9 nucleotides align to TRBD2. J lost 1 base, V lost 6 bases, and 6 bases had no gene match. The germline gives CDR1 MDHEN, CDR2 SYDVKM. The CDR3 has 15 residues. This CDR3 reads CASSGGRGFQETQYF. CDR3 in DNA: TGTGCCAGCAGCGGCGGGAGGGGGTTCCAAGAGACCCAGTACTTC.

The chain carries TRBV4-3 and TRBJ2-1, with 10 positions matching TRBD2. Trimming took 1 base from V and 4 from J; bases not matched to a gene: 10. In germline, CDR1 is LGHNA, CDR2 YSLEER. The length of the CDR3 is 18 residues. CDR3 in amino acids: CASSQGFLLAGYYNEQFF. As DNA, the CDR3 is TGCGCCAGCAGCCAAGGGTTCCTACTAGCGGGATATTACAATGAGCAGTTCTTC.

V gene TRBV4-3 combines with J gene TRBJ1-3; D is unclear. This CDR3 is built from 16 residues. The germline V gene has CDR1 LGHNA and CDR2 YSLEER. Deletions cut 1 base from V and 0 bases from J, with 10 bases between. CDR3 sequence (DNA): TGCGCCAGCAGCCAAGTCTTCCAGGCCTCTGGAAACACCATATATTTT. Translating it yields CASSQVFQASGNTIYF.